This T cell receptor beta chain is from a study of blood T cell repertoires in COVID-19. Original handling: Amplified reference gene primers provided the basis for estimating nucleated cell counts. Produced via immunoSEQ multiplex PCR; TCRdb's table is partial and in-frame only. The V and J calls and clone size were taken over from that table, and D and trimming were inferred from the DNA. The sample has 130,000 to 150,000 clones; approximately 84% are singletons. Germline CDR1 SGHNT, CDR2 YYREEE (reference sequence). The CDR3 totals 15 residues. The V and J ends lost 2 bases and 1 base respectively, with 12 bases between them.

The sequence was obtained from a human donor with acute or convalescent COVID-19. The donor label of this sample is uncertain. The chain combines TRBV5-4 with TRBJ1-1, with a tentative D call TRBD1 (5 bases). Input material: peripheral blood. The CDR3 sequence is CASSFVLRGNTEAFF. The CDR3 DNA follows: TGTGCCAGCAGCTTCGTCCTAAGGGGGAACACTGAAGCTTTCTTT. Full variable domain (remainder filled in from reference TRBV5-4 and TRBJ1-1): ETGVTQSPTHLIKTRGQQVTLRCSSQSGHNTVSWYQQALGQGPQFIFQYYREEENGRGNFPPRFSGLQFPNYSSELNVNALELDDSALYLCASSFVLRGNTEAFFGQGTRLTVV.